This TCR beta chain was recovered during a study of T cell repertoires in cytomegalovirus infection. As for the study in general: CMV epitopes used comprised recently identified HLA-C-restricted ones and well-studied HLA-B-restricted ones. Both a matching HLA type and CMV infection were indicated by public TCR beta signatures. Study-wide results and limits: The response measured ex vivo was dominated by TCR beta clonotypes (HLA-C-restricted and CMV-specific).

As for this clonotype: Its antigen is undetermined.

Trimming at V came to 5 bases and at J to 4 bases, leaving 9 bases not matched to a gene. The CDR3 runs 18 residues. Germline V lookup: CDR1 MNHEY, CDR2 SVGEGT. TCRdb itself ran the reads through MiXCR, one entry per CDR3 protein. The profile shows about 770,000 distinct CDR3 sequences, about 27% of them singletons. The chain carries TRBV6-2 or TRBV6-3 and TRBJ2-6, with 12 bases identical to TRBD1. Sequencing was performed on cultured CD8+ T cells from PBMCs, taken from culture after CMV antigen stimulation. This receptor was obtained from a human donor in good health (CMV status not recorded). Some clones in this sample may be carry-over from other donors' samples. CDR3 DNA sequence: TGTGCCAGCAGTCGCCCCGGGACAGGGGGCTACGGGGCCAACGTCCTGACTTTC. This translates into CASSRPGTGGYGANVLTF.